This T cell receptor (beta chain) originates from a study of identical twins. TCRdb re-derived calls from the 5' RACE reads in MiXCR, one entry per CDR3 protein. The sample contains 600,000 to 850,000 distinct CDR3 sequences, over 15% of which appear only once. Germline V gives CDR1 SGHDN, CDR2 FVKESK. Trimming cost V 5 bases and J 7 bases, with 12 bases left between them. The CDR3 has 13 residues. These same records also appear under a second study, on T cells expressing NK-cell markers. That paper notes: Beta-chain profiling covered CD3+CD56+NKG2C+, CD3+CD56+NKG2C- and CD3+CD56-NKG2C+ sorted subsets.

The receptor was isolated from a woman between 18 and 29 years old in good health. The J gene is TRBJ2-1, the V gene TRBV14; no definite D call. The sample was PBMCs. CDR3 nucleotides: TGTGCCAGCAGCACCCTCTCGCAGAATGAGCAGTTCTTC. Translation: CASSTLSQNEQFF. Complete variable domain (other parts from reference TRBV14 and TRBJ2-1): EAGVTQFPSHSVIEKGQTVTLRCDPISGHDNLYWYRRVMGKEIKFLLHFVKESKQDESGMPNNRFLAERTGGTYSTLKVQPAELEDSGVYFCASSTLSQNEQFFGPGTRLTVL.